Sequencing of this TCR beta chain was carried out in a study of blood T cell repertoires in COVID-19. V trimming: 3 bases; J trimming: 0 bases; junction bases outside the gene matches: 3. Germline CDR1 and CDR2: SNHLY and FYNNEI. The CDR3 runs to 16 residues. Clones were read by immunoSEQ multiplex PCR, and TCRdb kept only the in-frame ones, dropping some. Here the sample spans some 180,000 clones, 80% being singletons. This TCR was sampled from a man aged 55 to 70 with acute or convalescent COVID-19. The chain uses TRBV2 and TRBJ2-5, with TRBD2 identical over 11 bases. Sequencing was done on a sample of peripheral blood. Written as DNA, the CDR3 is TGTGCCAGCAGTGACCTAGCGGGGGGATACCAAGAGACCCAGTACTTC. The encoded protein is CASSDLAGGYQETQYF.